Sequencing of this TCR beta chain was carried out in a study of shared clonotypes between healthy human individuals. Findings of the study overall: Donor scarcity curtailed the genetic and exposure-history diversity represented herein.

CD45RO-negative, CCR7-selected cells formed the naive CD8 fraction, which excluded terminally differentiated effector memory CD45RA+ cells. Donors comprised healthy HIV-negative adults lacking recent acute infections or vaccinations. Study processing details: With immunoSEQ giving junction-only sequences and no quality scores, filtering differed. Using immunoSEQ multiplex PCR, the repertoire was profiled, and TCRdb retains in-frame clones only, with some absent. The DNA was the basis for D and trimming; V, J and clone size are from that table. The sample has 1.5 million to 2.5 million clones, around 96% seen once. CDR1 and CDR2 from the germline V gene are SGDLS and YYNGEE. V was clipped by 0 bases and J by 2 bases; unmatched bases: 17. This CDR3 has 19 amino acids. On this clone itself: What it binds is not known.

Material: naive CD8+ T cells sorted from blood. This TCR was recovered from a man in his late teens or twenties in good health. This sequence joins TRBV9 and TRBJ2-7; 7 bases fit TRBD1. The chain's CDR3 is CASSVATRNEGGGTYEQYF. In DNA, the CDR3 is TGTGCCAGCAGCGTAGCTACAAGGAACGAAGGGGGCGGAACCTACGAGCAGTACTTC.